This TCR beta chain was recovered during a study of blood T cells in healthy people across ages. Regarding the study as a whole: Greater diversity and more naive CD4+ cells were seen in long-lived donors than in aged donors.

The second PCR ran about 6 to 12 cycles with a sample-barcoded 5' primer and J-beta primers. TCRdb re-analysed the 5' RACE reads in MiXCR, keeping a single row per CDR3 protein. The table has roughly 1.4 million distinct CDR3 sequences, approximately 63% seen once. This clonotype has just a few counts. Its antigen is as yet unknown. The V end lost 4 bases, the J end lost 3 bases, and 16 bases lay between the germline ends. The CDR3 is 16 residues long. Looked up from germline, CDR1 is MGHRA and CDR2 is YSYEKL. The sample comprised blood. This clonotype was sampled from a man between 18 and 29 years old in good health. J is TRBJ2-1 and V is TRBV4-1; perhaps TRBD1 as D (6 bases). The CDR3: CASSLIRLQGYNEQFF. In nucleotides, the CDR3 is TGCGCCAGCAGCCTCATTCGGCTACAGGGCTACAATGAGCAGTTCTTC.